This T cell receptor beta chain was observed in a study of early T cells in non-severe SARS-CoV-2 infection. Whole-study context: Investigators sequenced bulk RNA drawn from unsorted whole blood, and chains remained unpaired. Study results and limitations: Sequences matched to VDJdb favored anti-spike CD8 responses, while private and CD4 specificities were missed.

Unique molecular identifiers were added to individual cDNA molecules. TCRdb re-derived calls from the 5' RACE reads in MiXCR, one entry per CDR3 protein. The sample yields roughly 35,000 distinct CDR3 sequences, 5.3% seen once. The V gene lost 2 bases and the J gene lost 5 bases, with 15 bases spanning the gap. This CDR3 spans 14 amino acids. Germline assignment: CDR1 DFQATT and CDR2 SNEGSKA (reference sequence). This clonotype appeared many times. No antigen is known for it. Sequencing input: whole blood. This clonotype originated in an adult who was a healthcare worker with PCR-confirmed SARS-CoV-2 infection or an uninfected control (not recorded which). This sequence joins TRBV20-1 and TRBJ2-5; D not certain. DNA for the CDR3: TGCAGTGCTAGATTCCCCTCGGGCACCGAGACCCAGTACTTC. Protein product: CSARFPSGTETQYF.